This TCR beta chain came from a study of monozygotic twins with inflammatory bowel disease. One entry per CDR3 protein, without DNA, is what TCRdb gives after re-calling the 5' RACE reads. The sample table sets out approximately 340,000 distinct CDR3 sequences. Study-level results: Differing immunosuppressive treatments may have added variability to patient repertoires. Especially with disease activity, IBD patients had fewer clonotypes in common with others than healthy twins did.

Worth noting for this clonotype: The antigen remains undetermined.

CDR3 size: 17 residues. Germline values: CDR1 DFQATT, CDR2 SNEGSKA (reference sequence). The source material was blood. The V call is TRBV20-1, the J call TRBJ2-2; as DNA is missing, the TRBD2 call by TCRdb cannot be tested. The receptor was derived from a human donor with ulcerative colitis or Crohn's disease, or a healthy co-twin of an affected twin (not recorded which). CDR3 residues: CSARDPTSGENTGELFF.